The clone carrying this T cell receptor beta chain was found a few times. What it recognizes is unknown. Sequence at one end of the junction differs from germline and may be a read error. This entry is derived from a study of CD8 T cells in ankylosing spondylitis. General study findings and limits: The clones that were linked to disease were reported to be significantly enriched in matched synovial fluid samples from ankylosing spondylitis patients. Clones linked with disease were CD8+ and fairly uncommon in the peripheral blood.

TCRdb re-called the 5' RACE reads with MiXCR, one entry per CDR3 protein. The sample yields about 220,000 distinct CDR3 sequences, under 30% seen once. Input material: blood, either unsorted or a sorted T cell fraction (not recorded which). The origin of this receptor is a male donor with ankylosing spondylitis or in good health (not recorded which).

Here the CDR3 DNA reads TGCAGTGCTGGAGACACGACCAAAAACATTCAGTACTTC. It codes for CSAGDTTKNIQYF. The chain joins TRBV20-1 to TRBJ2-4; no definite D call. CDR1 and CDR2 from the germline V gene are DFQATT and SNEGSKA (reference sequence). The CDR3 is made up of 13 amino acids.